This T cell receptor beta chain was documented in a study of T cells in tuberculosis. V shed 5 bases and J shed 3 bases, with 10 bases lying between them. Germline assignment: CDR1 LNHDA and CDR2 SQIVND (reference sequence). CDR3 length: 13 amino acids. The assay was immunoSEQ multiplex PCR, and TCRdb's table has in-frame clones only and misses some. Among 35,000 to 55,000 clones listed, about 95% were seen once. Overall study results and limits: A GMM-specific repertoire classifier reached approximately 84% accuracy, AUROC 0.90. Active tuberculosis alpha repertoires lay closer to GMM-specific TCRs than controls'. Selection depended on which cryopreserved specimens were available.

Tuberculin skin test and IGRA determined adolescents' latent tuberculosis status at entry. In regard to this clone: Its antigen is as yet unknown.

The source is a donor aged 10 to 29 with latent tuberculosis or without tuberculosis infection. The source material was PBMCs. This chain connects TRBV19 to TRBJ1-2; a weak D match, TRBD1 (6 bases). CDR3 sequence reads: CASSVAGDYGYTF. In DNA, the CDR3 is TGTGCCAGTAGTGTAGCAGGGGACTATGGCTACACCTTC.